This TCR beta chain derives from a study of shared clonotypes between healthy human individuals. Execution of the assay was at deep level. The repertoire was sequenced with immunoSEQ multiplex PCR; TCRdb's copy has only in-frame clones and lacks some. The data hold some 580,000 clones, with roughly 97% observed a single time. Germline V CDR1 and CDR2: SQVTM, ANQGSEA. V lost 6 bases and J lost 4, with 18 bases in between. This CDR3 spans 14 amino acids. The chain employs TRBV29-1 and TRBJ1-2; D gene ambiguous. The TCR sequence derives from a woman in her twenties or thirties in good health. The material sequenced was naive CD4+ T cells sorted from blood. The subset was: CD45RA+ positively selected. CDR3 DNA: TGCAGCGTCTCTCGGGCAGCCGGCGGCTATGGCTACACCTTC. It translates to CSVSRAAGGYGYTF.